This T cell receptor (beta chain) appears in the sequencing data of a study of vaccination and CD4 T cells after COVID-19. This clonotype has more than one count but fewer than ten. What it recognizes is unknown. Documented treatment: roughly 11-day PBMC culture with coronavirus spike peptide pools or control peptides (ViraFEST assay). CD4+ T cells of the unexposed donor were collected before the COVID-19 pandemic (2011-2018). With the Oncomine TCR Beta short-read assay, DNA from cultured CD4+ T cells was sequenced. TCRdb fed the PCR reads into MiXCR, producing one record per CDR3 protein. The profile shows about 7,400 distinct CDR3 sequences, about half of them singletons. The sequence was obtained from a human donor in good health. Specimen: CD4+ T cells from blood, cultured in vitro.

CDR3: CASSANRDAEAFF. CDR3 DNA sequence: TGTGCCAGCAGCGCAAACAGGGACGCTGAAGCTTTCTTT. The V call is TRBV7-6, the J call TRBJ1-1; TRBD1 is a possible D gene (6 bases). This CDR3 has 13 amino acids. Germline V gene lookup returns CDR1 SGHVS and CDR2 FNYEAQ. Trimming stripped 5 bases from V and 6 bases from J, with 13 bases between. Full variable domain (missing parts from reference TRBV7-6 and TRBJ1-1): GAGVSQSPRYKVTKRGQDVALRCDPISGHVSLYWYRQALGQGPEFLTYFNYEAQQDKSGLPNDRFSAERPEGSISTLTIQRTEQRDSAMYRCASSANRDAEAFFGQGTRLTVV.